This T cell receptor (beta chain) was observed in a study of blood T cell repertoires in COVID-19. V was pared by 4 bases and J by 2 bases, with 8 bases between. CDR3 length equals 13 residues. Germline lookup yields CDR1 ENHRY and CDR2 SYGVKD. Here immunoSEQ multiplex PCR was the method, and the copy in TCRdb shows in-frame clones only, minus some. The sample shows around 72,000 clones, roughly 79% of them seen only once. J is TRBJ2-5 and V is TRBV10-3; D might be TRBD2 (5 bases). This receptor was obtained from a woman aged 70-85 years with acute or convalescent COVID-19. The sequencing sample was made of peripheral blood. CDR3 in DNA: TGTGCCATCAGTGTCGGGGAACAAGAGACCCAGTACTTC. This translates into CAISVGEQETQYF.